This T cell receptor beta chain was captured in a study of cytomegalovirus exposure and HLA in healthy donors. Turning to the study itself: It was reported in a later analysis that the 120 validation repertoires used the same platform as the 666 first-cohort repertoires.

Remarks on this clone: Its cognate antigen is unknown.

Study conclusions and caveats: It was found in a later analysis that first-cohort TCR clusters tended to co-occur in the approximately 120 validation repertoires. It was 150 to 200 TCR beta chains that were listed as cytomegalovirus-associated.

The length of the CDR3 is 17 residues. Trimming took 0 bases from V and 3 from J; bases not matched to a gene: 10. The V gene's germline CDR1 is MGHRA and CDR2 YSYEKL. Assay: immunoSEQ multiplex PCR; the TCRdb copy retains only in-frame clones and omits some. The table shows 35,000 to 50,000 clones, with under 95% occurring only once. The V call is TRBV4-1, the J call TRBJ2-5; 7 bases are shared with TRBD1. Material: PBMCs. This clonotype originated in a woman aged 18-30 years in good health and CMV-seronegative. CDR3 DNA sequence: TGCGCCAGCAGCCAAGACTTTTCGACAGGGCAGAAAGAGACCCAGTACTTC. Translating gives CASSQDFSTGQKETQYF.